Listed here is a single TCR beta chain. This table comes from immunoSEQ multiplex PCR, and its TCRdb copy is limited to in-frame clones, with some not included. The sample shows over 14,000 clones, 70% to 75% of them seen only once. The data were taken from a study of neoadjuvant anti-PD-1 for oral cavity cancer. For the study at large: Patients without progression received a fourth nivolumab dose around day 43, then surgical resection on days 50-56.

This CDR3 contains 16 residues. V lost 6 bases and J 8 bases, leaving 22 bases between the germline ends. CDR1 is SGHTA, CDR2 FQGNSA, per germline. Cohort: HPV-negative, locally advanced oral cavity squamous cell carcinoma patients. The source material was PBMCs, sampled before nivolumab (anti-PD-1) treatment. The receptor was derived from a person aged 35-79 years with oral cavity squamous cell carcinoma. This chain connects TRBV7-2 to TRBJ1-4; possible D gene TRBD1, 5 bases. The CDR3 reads CASRSRIDDRREKLFF. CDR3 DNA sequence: TGTGCCAGCAGGTCCAGGATTGATGACAGAAGGGAAAAACTGTTTTTT.